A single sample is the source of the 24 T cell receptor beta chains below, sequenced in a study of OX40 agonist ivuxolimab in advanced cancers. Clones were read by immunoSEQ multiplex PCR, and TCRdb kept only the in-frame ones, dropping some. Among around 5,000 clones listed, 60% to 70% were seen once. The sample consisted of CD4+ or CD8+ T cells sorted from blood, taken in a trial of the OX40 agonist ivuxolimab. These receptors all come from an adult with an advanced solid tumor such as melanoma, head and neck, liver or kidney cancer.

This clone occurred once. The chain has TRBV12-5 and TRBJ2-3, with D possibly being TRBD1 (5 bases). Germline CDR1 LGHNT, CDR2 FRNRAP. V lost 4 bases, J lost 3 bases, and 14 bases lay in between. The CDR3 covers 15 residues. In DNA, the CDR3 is TGTGCTAGTGGTTCTGGCTCCAGGGTGACAGATACGCAGTATTTT. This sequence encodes CASGSGSRVTDTQYF.

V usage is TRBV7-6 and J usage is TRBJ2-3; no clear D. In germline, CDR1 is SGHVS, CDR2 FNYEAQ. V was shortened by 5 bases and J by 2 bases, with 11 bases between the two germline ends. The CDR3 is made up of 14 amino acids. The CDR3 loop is CASSVAEATDTQYF. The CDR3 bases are TGTGCCAGCAGCGTCGCCGAGGCCACAGATACGCAGTATTTT.

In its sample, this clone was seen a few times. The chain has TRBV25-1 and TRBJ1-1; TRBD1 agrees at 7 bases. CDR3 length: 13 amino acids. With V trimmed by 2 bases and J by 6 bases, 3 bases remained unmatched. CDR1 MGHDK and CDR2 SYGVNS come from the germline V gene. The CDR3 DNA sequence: TGTGCCAGCAGTGAAAGGGGGCTCTCTGAAGCTTTCTTT. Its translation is CASSERGLSEAFF.

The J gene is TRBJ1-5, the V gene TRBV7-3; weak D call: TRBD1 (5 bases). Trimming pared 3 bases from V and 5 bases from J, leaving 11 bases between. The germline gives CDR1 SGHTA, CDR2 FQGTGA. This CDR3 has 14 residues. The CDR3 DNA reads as TGTGCCAGCAGCTTCAGGGAAACCGATCAGCCCCAGCATTTT. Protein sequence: CASSFRETDQPQHF.

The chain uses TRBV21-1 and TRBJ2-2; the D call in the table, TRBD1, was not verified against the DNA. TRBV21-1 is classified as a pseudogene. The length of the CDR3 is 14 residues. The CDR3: CASSGDRKSGELFF. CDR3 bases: TGTGCCAGCAGCGGGGACAGGAAGTCCGGGGAGCTGTTTTTT.

DNA of the CDR3: TGTGCCAGCAGCTTAGGGGGGACTCCCCACGAGCAGTACTTC. This encodes CASSLGGTPHEQYF. This chain links TRBV7-9 with TRBJ2-5; possibly TRBD2 for D (6 bases). The closer fit of TRBJ2-7 to the DNA end suggests the J call may be wrong. The CDR3 sequence is 14 residues long. Germline assignment: CDR1 SEHNR and CDR2 FQNEAQ (reference sequence).

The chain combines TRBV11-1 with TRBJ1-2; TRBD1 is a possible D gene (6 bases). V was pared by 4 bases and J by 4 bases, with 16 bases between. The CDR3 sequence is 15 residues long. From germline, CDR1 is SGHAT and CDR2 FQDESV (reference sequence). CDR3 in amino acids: CASSSLPGAGYGYTF. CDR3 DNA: TGTGCCAGCAGCTCGTTGCCGGGGGCGGGCTATGGCTACACCTTC.

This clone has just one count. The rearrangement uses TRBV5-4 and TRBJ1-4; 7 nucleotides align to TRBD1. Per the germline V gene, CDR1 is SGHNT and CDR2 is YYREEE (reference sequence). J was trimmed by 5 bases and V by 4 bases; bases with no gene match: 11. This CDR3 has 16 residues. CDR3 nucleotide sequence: TGTGCCAGCAGCCGCTACCGGGACAGCAAGAATGAAAAACTGTTTTTT. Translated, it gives CASSRYRDSKNEKLFF. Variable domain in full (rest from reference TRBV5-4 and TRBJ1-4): ETGVTQSPTHLIKTRGQQVTLRCSSQSGHNTVSWYQQALGQGPQFIFQYYREEENGRGNFPPRFSGLQFPNYSSELNVNALELDDSALYLCASSRYRDSKNEKLFFGSGTQLSVL.

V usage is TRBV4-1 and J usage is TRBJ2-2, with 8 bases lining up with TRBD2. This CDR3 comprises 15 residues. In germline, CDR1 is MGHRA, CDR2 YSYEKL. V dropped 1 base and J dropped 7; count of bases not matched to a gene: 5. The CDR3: CASSQGLAGGGELFF. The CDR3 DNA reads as TGCGCCAGCAGCCAAGGTCTAGCGGGTGGCGGGGAGCTGTTTTTT.

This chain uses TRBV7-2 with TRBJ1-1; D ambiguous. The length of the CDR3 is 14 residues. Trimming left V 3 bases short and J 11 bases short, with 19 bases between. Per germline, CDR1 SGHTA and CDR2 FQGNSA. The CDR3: CASSFLKTTGEAFF. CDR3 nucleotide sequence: TGTGCCAGCAGCTTTTTAAAGACCACCGGGGAGGCTTTCTTT. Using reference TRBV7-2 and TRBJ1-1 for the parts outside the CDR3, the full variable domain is GAGVSQSPSNKVTEKGKDVELRCDPISGHTALYWYRQSLGQGLEFLIYFQGNSAPDKSGLPSDRFSAERTGGSVSTLTIQRTQQEDSAVYLCASSFLKTTGEAFFGQGTRLTVV.

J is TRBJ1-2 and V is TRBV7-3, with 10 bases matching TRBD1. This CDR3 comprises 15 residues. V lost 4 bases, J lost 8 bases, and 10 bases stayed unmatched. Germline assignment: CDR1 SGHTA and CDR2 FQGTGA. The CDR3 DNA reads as TGTGCCAGCAGCTCGACCCCCGGGACAGGGGCCGGCTACACCTTC. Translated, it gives CASSSTPGTGAGYTF.

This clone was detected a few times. CDR3 in DNA: TGTGCCAGCAGTTCCAGGGGGTTGCCGAATGAAAAACTGTTTTTT. Translated, it gives CASSSRGLPNEKLFF. The chain combines TRBV6-5 with TRBJ1-4, with TRBD1 matching over 7 bases. This CDR3 spans 15 amino acids. CDR1 MNHEY and CDR2 SVGAGI come from the germline V gene. Losses at the gene ends were 4 bases for V and 5 bases for J; bases not matched to a gene: 7.

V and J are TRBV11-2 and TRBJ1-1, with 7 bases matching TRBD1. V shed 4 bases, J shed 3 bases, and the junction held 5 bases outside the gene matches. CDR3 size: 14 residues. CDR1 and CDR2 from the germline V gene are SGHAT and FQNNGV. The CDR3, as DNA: TGTGCCAGCAGCTGGAGACAGGGTTACACTGAAGCTTTCTTT. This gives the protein CASSWRQGYTEAFF. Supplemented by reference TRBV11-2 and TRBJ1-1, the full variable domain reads EAGVAQSPRYKIIEKRQSVAFWCNPISGHATLYWYQQILGQGPKLLIQFQNNGVVDDSQLPKDRFSAERLKGVDSTLKIQPAKLEDSAVYLCASSWRQGYTEAFFGQGTRLTVV.

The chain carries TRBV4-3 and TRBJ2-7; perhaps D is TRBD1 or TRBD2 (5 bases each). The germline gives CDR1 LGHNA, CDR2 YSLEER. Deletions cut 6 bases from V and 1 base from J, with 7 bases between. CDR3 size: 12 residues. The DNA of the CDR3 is TGCGCCAGCAGGGGGGATTCCTACGAGCAGTACTTC. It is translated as CASRGDSYEQYF.

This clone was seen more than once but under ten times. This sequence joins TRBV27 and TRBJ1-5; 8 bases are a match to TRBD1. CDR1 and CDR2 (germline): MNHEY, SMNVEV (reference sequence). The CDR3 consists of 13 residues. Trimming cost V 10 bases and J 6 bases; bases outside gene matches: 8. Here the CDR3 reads CATSDREGQPQHF. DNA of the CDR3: TGTGCCACCTCGGACAGGGAAGGTCAGCCCCAGCATTTT.

The CDR3 loop is CASSQDAGSGSYEQYF. Here the CDR3 DNA reads TGTGCCAGCAGCCAAGATGCAGGGTCTGGCTCCTACGAGCAGTACTTC. The chain recombines TRBV5-5 with TRBJ2-7, with D tentatively TRBD1 (5 bases). Trimming took off 4 bases at V and 0 bases at J, with 17 bases between the two ends. Germline V gene sequence: CDR1 SGHKS, CDR2 YYEKEE (reference sequence). The CDR3 extends over 16 amino acids.

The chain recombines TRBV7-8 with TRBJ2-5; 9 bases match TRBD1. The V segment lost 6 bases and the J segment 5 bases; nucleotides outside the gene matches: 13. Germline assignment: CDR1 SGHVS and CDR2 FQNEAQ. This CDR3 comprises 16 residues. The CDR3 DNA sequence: TGTGCCAGCAGGCTCTCCGGGACAGGGATTCGCGAGACCCAGTACTTC. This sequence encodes CASRLSGTGIRETQYF.

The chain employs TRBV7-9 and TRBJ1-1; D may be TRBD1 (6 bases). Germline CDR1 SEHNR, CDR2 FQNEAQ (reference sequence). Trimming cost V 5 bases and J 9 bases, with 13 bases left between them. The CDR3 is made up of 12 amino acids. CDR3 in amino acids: CASSPGGTQAFF. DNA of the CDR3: TGTGCCAGCAGCCCTGGGGGCACCCAAGCTTTCTTT.

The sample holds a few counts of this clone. CDR3 DNA: TGTGCCAGCAGTCGGAGCGGGGGATCCTACAATGAGCAGTTCTTC. Translating it yields CASSRSGGSYNEQFF. The chain combines TRBV6-6 with TRBJ2-1, with 8 nucleotides matching TRBD2. This CDR3 comprises 15 residues. In germline, CDR1 is MNHNY, CDR2 SVGAGI (reference sequence). Germline trimming cut 5 bases from V and 1 base from J; bases unmatched to any gene: 4.

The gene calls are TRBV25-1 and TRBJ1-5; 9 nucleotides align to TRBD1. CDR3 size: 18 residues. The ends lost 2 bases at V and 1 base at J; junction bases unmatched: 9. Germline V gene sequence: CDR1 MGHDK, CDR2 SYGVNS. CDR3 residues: CASSEDTGGDGSNQPQHF. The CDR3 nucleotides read TGTGCCAGCAGTGAAGACACAGGGGGCGATGGGAGCAATCAGCCCCAGCATTTT.

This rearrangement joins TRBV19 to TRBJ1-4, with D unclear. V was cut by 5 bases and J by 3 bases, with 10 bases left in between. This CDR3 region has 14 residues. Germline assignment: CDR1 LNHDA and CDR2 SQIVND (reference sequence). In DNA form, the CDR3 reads TGTGCCAGTAGTTGGTCAAAGTCTAATGAAAAACTGTTTTTT. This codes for CASSWSKSNEKLFF.

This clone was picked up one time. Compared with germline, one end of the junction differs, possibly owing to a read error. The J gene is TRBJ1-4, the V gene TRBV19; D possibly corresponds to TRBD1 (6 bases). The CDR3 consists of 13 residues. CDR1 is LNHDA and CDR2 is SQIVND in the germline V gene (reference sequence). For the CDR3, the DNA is TGTGCCAGTACGGGGACAACTAAAGAAAAACTGTTTTTT. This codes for CASTGTTKEKLFF.

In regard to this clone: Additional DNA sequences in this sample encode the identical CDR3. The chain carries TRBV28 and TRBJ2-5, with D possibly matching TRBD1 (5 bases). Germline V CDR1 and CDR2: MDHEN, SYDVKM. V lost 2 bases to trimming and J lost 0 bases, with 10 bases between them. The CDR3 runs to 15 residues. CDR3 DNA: TGTGCCAGCAGTTTAGTGACAGTATACCAAGAGACCCAGTACTTC. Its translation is CASSLVTVYQETQYF.

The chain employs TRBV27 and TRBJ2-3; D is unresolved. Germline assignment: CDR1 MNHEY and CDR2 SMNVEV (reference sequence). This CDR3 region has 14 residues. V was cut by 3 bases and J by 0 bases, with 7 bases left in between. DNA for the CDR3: TGTGCCAGCAGTTTCCACCCTAGCACAGATACGCAGTATTTT. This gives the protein CASSFHPSTDTQYF.